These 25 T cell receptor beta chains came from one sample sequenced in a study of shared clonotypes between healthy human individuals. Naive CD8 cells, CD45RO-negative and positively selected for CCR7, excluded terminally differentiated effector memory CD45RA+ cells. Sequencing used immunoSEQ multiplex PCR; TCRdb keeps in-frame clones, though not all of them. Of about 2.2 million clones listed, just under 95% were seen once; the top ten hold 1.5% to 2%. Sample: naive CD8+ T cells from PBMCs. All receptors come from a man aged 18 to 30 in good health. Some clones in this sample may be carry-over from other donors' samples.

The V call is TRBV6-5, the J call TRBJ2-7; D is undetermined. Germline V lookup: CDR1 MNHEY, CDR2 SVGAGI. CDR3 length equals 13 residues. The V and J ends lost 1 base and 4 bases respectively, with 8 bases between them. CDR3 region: CASSYFYSYEQYF. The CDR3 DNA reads TGTGCCAGCAGTTACTTCTATTCTTACGAGCAGTACTTC.

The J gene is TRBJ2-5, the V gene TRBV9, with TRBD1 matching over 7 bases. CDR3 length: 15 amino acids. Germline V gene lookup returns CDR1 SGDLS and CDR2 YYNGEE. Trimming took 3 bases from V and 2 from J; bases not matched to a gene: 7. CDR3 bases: TGTGCCAGCAGCGGGCCGACAGGGTCGCAAGAGACCCAGTACTTC. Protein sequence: CASSGPTGSQETQYF.

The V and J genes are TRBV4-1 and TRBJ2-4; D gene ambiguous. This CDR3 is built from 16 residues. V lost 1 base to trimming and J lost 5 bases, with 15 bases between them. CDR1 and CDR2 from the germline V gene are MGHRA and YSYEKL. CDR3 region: CASSQGPLRLENIQYF. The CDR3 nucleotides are TGCGCCAGCAGCCAAGGCCCCCTGCGACTTGAAAACATTCAGTACTTC.

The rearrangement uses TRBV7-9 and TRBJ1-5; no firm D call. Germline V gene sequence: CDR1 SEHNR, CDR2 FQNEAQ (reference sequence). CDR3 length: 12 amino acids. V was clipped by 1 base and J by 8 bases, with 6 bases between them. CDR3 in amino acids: CASSLGEKPQHF. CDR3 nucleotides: TGTGCCAGCAGCTTAGGGGAGAAGCCCCAGCATTTT.

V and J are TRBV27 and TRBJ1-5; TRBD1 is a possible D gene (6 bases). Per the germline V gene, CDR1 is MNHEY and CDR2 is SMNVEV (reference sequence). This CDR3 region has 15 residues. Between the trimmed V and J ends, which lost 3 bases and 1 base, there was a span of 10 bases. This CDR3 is CASSFHTGSNQPQHF. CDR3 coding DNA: TGTGCCAGCAGTTTTCATACAGGGAGCAATCAGCCCCAGCATTTT.

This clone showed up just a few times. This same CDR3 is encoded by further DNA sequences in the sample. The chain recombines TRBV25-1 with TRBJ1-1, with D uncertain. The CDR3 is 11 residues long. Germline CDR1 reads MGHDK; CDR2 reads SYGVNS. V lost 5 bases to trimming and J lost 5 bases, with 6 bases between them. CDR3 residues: CASSYGTEAFF. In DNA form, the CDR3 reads TGTGCCAGCAGTTACGGGACTGAAGCTTTCTTT. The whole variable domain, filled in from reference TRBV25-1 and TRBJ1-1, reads EADIYQTPRYLVIGTGKKITLECSQTMGHDKMYWYQQDPGMELHLIHYSYGVNSTEKGDLSSESTVSRIRTEHFPLTLESARPSHTSQYLCASSYGTEAFFGQGTRLTVV.

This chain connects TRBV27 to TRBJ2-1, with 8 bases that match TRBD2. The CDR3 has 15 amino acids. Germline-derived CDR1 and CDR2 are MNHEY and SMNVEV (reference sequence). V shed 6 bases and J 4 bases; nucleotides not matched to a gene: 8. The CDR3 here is CASRTAGEGYNEQFF. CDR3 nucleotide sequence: TGTGCCAGCAGAACAGCGGGAGAGGGATACAATGAGCAGTTCTTC.

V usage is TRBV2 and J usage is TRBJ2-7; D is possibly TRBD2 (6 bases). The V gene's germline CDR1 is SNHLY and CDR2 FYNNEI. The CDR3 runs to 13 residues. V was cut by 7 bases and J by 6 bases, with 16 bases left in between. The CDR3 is CASTWGLEREQYF. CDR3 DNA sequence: TGTGCCAGCACTTGGGGACTCGAGCGCGAGCAGTACTTC.

The CDR3 DNA sequence: TGTGCCAGCGCGGCGGGAACGCTTTCTGATAATGAGCAGTTCTTC. Protein product: CASAAGTLSDNEQFF. The V and J genes are TRBV28 and TRBJ2-1, with a possible D match to TRBD2 (6 bases). The CDR3 has 15 residues. Germline CDR1 is MDHEN and CDR2 is SYDVKM. Deletions cut 8 bases from V and 7 bases from J, with 21 bases between.

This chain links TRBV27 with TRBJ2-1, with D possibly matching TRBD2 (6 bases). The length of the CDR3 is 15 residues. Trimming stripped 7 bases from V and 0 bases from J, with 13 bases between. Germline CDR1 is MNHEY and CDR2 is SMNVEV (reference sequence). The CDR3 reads CASTPKGGSYNEQFF. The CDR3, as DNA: TGTGCCAGCACCCCGAAGGGAGGCTCCTACAATGAGCAGTTCTTC.

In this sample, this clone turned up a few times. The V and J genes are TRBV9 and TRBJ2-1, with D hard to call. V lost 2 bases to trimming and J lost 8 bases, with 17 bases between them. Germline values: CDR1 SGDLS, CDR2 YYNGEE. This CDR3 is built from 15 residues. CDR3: CASSVWSRAGDEQFF. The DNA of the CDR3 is TGTGCCAGCAGCGTCTGGTCCCGGGCTGGAGATGAGCAGTTCTTC.

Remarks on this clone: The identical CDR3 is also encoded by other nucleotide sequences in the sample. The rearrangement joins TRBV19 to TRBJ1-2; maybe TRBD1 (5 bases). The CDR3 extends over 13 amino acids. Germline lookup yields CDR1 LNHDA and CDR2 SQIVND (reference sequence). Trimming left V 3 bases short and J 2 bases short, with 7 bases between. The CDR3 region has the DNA TGTGCCAGTAGTATCGAGGGGAACTATGGCTACACCTTC. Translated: CASSIEGNYGYTF. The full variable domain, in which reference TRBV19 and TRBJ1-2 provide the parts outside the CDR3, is DGGITQSPKYLFRKEGQNVTLSCEQNLNHDAMYWYRQDPGQGLRLIYYSQIVNDFQKGDIAEGYSVSREKKESFPLTVTSAQKNPTAFYLCASSIEGNYGYTFGSGTRLTVV.

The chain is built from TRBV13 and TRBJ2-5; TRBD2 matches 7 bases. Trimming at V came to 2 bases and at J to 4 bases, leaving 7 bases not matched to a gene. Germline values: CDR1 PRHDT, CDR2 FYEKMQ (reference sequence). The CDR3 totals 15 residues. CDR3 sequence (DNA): TGTGCCAGCAGCTTACCTGCGGGAGCGGGAGAGACCCAGTACTTC. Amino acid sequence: CASSLPAGAGETQYF.

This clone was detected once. The CDR3 reads CASSEGGQAVFWEQFF. DNA for the CDR3: TGTGCCAGCAGTGAAGGTGGACAGGCGGTTTTTTGGGAGCAGTTCTTC. The rearrangement uses TRBV6-1 and TRBJ2-1, with 7 bases lining up with TRBD1. This CDR3 is 16 amino acids long. The V and J ends lost 1 base and 10 bases, in that order; junction bases with no gene match: 13. CDR1 is MNHNS, CDR2 SASEGT, per germline.

This CDR3 is CASIGFPTNSYEQYF. In DNA form, the CDR3 reads TGTGCCAGCATAGGGTTCCCAACAAACTCCTACGAGCAGTACTTC. V gene TRBV6-1 combines with J gene TRBJ2-7; D gene ambiguous. Germline V gene lookup returns CDR1 MNHNS and CDR2 SASEGT. This CDR3 comprises 15 residues. Deletions cut 7 bases from V and 0 bases from J, with 16 bases between.

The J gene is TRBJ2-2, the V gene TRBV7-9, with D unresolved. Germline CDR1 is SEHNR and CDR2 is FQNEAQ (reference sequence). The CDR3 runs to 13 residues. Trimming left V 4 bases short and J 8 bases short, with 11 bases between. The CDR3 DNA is TGTGCCAGCAGCTGGAAGCTCCCGGGGGAGCTGTTTTTT. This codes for CASSWKLPGELFF.

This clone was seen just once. CDR3 in DNA: TGTGCCAGTAGTATGGGGCCGACGAACGAGCAGTACTTC. Translating it yields CASSMGPTNEQYF. V is TRBV19 and J is TRBJ2-7, with a possible D match to TRBD1 (5 bases). Germline CDR1 is LNHDA and CDR2 is SQIVND (reference sequence). The CDR3 extends over 13 amino acids. V was trimmed by 3 bases and J by 5 bases, leaving 11 bases between them.

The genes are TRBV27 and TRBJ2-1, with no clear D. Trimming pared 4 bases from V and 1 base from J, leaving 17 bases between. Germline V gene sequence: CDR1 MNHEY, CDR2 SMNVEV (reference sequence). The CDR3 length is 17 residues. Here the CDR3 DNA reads TGTGCCAGCAGTTCCCGACTGAATCCCGGTTCCTACAATGAGCAGTTCTTC. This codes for CASSSRLNPGSYNEQFF.

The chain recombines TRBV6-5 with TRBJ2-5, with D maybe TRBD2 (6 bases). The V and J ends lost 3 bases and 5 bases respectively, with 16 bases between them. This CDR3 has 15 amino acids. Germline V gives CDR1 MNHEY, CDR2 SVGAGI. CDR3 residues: CASSYQSPAGETQYF. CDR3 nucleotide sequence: TGTGCCAGCAGTTATCAGAGCCCTGCGGGGGAGACCCAGTACTTC.

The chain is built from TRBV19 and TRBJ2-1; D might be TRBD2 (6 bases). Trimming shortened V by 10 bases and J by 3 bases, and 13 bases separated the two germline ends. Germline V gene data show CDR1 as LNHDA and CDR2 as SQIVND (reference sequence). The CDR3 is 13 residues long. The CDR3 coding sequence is TGTGCCACCTTGGACGGGGGCTACAATGAGCAGTTCTTC. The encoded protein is CATLDGGYNEQFF.

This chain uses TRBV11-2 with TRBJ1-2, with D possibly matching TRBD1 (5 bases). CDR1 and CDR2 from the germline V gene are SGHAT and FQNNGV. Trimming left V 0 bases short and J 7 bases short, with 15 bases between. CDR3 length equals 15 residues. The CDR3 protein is CASSLDRRSGIGYTF. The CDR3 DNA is TGTGCCAGCAGCTTAGATCGGAGGTCAGGGATTGGCTACACCTTC.

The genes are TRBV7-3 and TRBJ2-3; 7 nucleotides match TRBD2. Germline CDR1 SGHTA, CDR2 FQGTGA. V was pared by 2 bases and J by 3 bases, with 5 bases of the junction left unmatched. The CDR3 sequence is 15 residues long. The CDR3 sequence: CASSLQGLKTDTQYF. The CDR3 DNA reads TGTGCCAGCAGCTTACAGGGACTAAAAACAGATACGCAGTATTTT.

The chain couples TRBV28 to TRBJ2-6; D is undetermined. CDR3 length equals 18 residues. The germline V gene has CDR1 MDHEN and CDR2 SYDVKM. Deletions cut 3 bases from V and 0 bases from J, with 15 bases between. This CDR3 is CASSFPRKTRSGANVLTF. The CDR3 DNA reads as TGTGCCAGCAGTTTCCCCCGGAAGACCCGCTCTGGGGCCAACGTCCTGACTTTC.

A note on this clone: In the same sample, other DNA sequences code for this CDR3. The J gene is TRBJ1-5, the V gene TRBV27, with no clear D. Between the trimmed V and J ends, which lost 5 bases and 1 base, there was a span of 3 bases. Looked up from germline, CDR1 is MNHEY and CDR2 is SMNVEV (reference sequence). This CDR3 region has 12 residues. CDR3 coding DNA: TGTGCCAGCAGTCCGAGCAATCAGCCCCAGCATTTT. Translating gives CASSPSNQPQHF.

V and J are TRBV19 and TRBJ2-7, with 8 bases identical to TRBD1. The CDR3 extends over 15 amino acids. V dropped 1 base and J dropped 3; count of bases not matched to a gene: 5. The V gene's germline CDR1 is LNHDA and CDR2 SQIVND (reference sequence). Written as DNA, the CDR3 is TGTGCCAGTAGTATAGCCCAGGGGGCGCTCTACGAGCAGTACTTC. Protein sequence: CASSIAQGALYEQYF.